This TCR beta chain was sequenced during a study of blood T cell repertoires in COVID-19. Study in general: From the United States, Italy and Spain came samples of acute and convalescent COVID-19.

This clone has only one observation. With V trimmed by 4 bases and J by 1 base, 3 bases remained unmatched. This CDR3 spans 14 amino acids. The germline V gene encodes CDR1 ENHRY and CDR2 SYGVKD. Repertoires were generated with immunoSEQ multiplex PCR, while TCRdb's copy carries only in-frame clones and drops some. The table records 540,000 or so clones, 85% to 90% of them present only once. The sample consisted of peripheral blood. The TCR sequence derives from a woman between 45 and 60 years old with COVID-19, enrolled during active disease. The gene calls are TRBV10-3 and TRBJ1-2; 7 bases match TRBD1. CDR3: CAISAGQRNYGYTF. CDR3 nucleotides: TGTGCCATCAGTGCGGGACAGCGTAACTATGGCTACACCTTC.